A selection of T cell receptor beta chains follows, all from one sample in a study of technical replicates of blood from a handful of donors. Using immunoSEQ multiplex PCR, the repertoire was profiled, and TCRdb retains in-frame clones only, with some absent. The sample records approximately 82,000 clones, approximately 96% being singletons. Specimen: T cells isolated from PBMCs. The receptors derive from a human donor in good health. The CDR3 runs from the conserved cysteine through the conserved F or W. The D gene is left open where the match is weak. Clone size is not always given. Where it is, it says once, few, many or a class for expanded clones.

clone_size	v_call	d_call	j_call	cdr3_nt	cdr3_aa
.	TRBV6-5	.	TRBJ1-2	TGTGCCAGCAGTTTTTTGGACAGCAACTATGGCTACACCTTC	CASSFLDSNYGYTF
.	TRBV13	.	TRBJ2-7	TGTGCCAGCAGCTCTCTTTACAGCAAGTACGAGCAGTACTTC	CASSSLYSKYEQYF
.	TRBV7-2	TRBD2	TRBJ2-1	TGTGCCAGCAGCTACGGACTAGTTTCCAATGAGCAGTTCTTC	CASSYGLVSNEQFF
.	TRBV5-6	TRBD1	TRBJ2-3	TGTGCCAGCAGCTTAATAATAGGACAGGAGAGCACAGATACGCAGTATTTT	CASSLIIGQESTDTQYF
.	TRBV19	.	TRBJ2-7	TGTTGGCCAAGGGGCGCGAGGCAGTACTTC	CWPRGARQYF
once	TRBV28	.	TRBJ2-2	TGTGCCAGCAGTCCCGACCCGGGACACTACACCGGGGAGCTGTTTTTT	CASSPDPGHYTGELFF
.	TRBV10-2	TRBD2	TRBJ2-1	TGCGCCAGCAGTGAGCCGGTCGGGCTAGCGGGTCCCTACAATGAGCAGTTCTTC	CASSEPVGLAGPYNEQFF
once	TRBV15	TRBD1	TRBJ2-3	TGTGCCACCAGCAGAGCTAAAACGGCGACAGGGGTGAATACGCAGTATTTT	CATSRAKTATGVNTQYF
.	TRBV30	.	TRBJ1-1	TGTGCCTGGAGAGAATCAGGGGAGGGTGAAGCTTTCTTT	CAWRESGEGEAFF
.	TRBV7-8	.	TRBJ1-1	TGTGCCAGCAGCTTAGGGAGGAGGGAAGCTTTCTTT	CASSLGRREAFF
.	TRBV10-3	.	TRBJ2-7	TGTGCCATCAGGAGCTCCTACGAGCAGTACTTC	CAIRSSYEQYF
once	TRBV6-1	TRBD2	TRBJ2-3	TGTGCCAGCAGATTTTCTAGCGGATTCACAGATACGCAGTATTTT	CASRFSSGFTDTQYF
.	TRBV2	TRBD1	TRBJ1-1	TGTGCCAGCAATCCGGACAGGAGGACTGAAGCTTTCTTT	CASNPDRRTEAFF
.	TRBV6-5	.	TRBJ1-5	TGTGCCAGCAGCCGAGGAGTGTATCAGCCCCAGCATTTT	CASSRGVYQPQHF
.	TRBV11-2	TRBD1	TRBJ2-6	TGTGCCAGCAGCTTTCTCGGGCAGGGGGCTTTAGATGGGGCCAACGTCCTGACTTTC	CASSFLGQGALDGANVLTF
once	TRBV6-5	.	TRBJ1-1	TGTGCCAGCAGTTACGGACACTCTAGTGGAGCTTTCTTT	CASSYGHSSGAFF
.	TRBV19	TRBD2	TRBJ2-7	TGTGCCAGTAGTATCGGGGGGGGCGCTCCCTACGAGCAGTACTTC	CASSIGGGAPYEQYF
.	TRBV28	.	TRBJ2-4	TGTGCCAGCAGCCCCCCAGGGGCCCAAAACATTCAGTACTTC	CASSPPGAQNIQYF
.	TRBV6-4	.	TRBJ1-1	TGTGCCAGCAGTGAGGCGGCAACTGAAGCTTTCTTT	CASSEAATEAFF
.	TRBV6-4	TRBD2	TRBJ2-1	TGTGCCAGCAGTGGGACTAGCGGGAGGGCCTTCAATGAGCAGTTCTTC	CASSGTSGRAFNEQFF
.	TRBV5-8	.	TRBJ1-2	TGTGCCAGCGGAGGGGTTAACTATGGCTACACCTTC	CASGGVNYGYTF
.	TRBV30	.	TRBJ1-2	TGTGCCTGGTCCCGGGACATGACTTGGTGGGGCTACACCTTC	CAWSRDMTWWGYTF
once	TRBV7-3	.	TRBJ2-7	TGTGCCAGCAGCTTAATTGGACAAGTGGAGCAGTACTTC	CASSLIGQVEQYF
.	TRBV6-5	TRBD1	TRBJ1-2	TGTGCCAGCAGCCAGGGACAGGATAGTGGCTACACCTTC	CASSQGQDSGYTF
.	TRBV7-9	TRBD1	TRBJ2-2	TGTGCCAGCAGCTTCCTCCGGGACAGGGCCGGGGAGCTGTTTTTT	CASSFLRDRAGELFF
.	TRBV5-1	TRBD1	TRBJ2-3	TGCGCCAGCAGTTTTACAGGGGACCGCACAGATACGCAGTATTTT	CASSFTGDRTDTQYF
.	TRBV9	TRBD2	TRBJ2-2	TGTGCCAGCAGCACTAGCGGGAGGGCCGGAGCAGGGGAGCTGTTTTTT	CASSTSGRAGAGELFF
once	TRBV29-1	.	TRBJ1-2	TGCAGCGTTGAAGAGCGCGACAGACCTAACTATGGCTACACCTTC	CSVEERDRPNYGYTF
.	TRBV15	.	TRBJ1-1	TGTGCCACCAGCGCGCCCCGCGGGCGCACTGAAGCTTTCTTT	CATSAPRGRTEAFF
.	TRBV5-4	TRBD2	TRBJ2-1	TGTGCCAGCAGCTTGGTCGGTAGCGGGAGGGACAATGAGCAGTTCTTC	CASSLVGSGRDNEQFF
few	TRBV30	.	TRBJ2-3	TGTGCCAGTGGACATCCCGGTGGCGCGGATACGCAGTATTTT	CASGHPGGADTQYF
once	TRBV5-6	.	TRBJ1-1	TGTGCCAGCAGCTTCTTCCAGAAGAACACTGAAGCTTTCTTT	CASSFFQKNTEAFF
once	TRBV6-4	TRBD1	TRBJ2-1	TGTGCCAGCAGTGGACAGGGGGGCTCCTACAATGAGCAGTTCTTC	CASSGQGGSYNEQFF
.	TRBV15	.	TRBJ1-1	TGTGCCACCAGCAGAGAACGCCGGGACAACGAAGCTTTCTTT	CATSRERRDNEAFF
.	TRBV5-5	.	TRBJ1-1	TGTGCCAGCAGCTTGCACAGTCTCAGCACTGAAGCTTTCTTT	CASSLHSLSTEAFF
.	TRBV15	TRBD2	TRBJ2-7	TGTGCCACCAGCAGAGGTACTAGCGGGAGCTACGAGCAGTACTTC	CATSRGTSGSYEQYF
.	TRBV5-6	.	TRBJ2-5	TGTGCCAGCAGCCTCTCCGGGGAGACCCAGTACTTC	CASSLSGETQYF
.	TRBV5-6	.	TRBJ2-7	TGTGCCAGCAGCTGGGAGATTTCCTACGAGCAGTACTTC	CASSWEISYEQYF
.	TRBV7-6	.	TRBJ2-2	TGTGCCAGCAGCTTAGCATCCGCTAGCGTCAACACCGGGGAGCTGTTTTTT	CASSLASASVNTGELFF
.	TRBV28	.	TRBJ1-5	TGTGCCAGCAGTTTGCGGGGGAATAGCAATCAGCCCCAGCATTTT	CASSLRGNSNQPQHF
.	TRBV13	TRBD1	TRBJ1-1	TGTGCCAGCAGCTTAGAAGAAGGTAGGACAGGGCCAGACACTGAAGCTTTCTTT	CASSLEEGRTGPDTEAFF
.	TRBV9	TRBD2	TRBJ2-2	TGTGCCAGCAGCTCCAGTCCAGCGGGGCTCACCGGGGAGCTGTTTTTT	CASSSSPAGLTGELFF
.	TRBV2	.	TRBJ1-1	TGTGCCAGCAGTGAAGCGCTGGCAGGGCCGAACACTGAAGCTTTCTTT	CASSEALAGPNTEAFF
.	TRBV9	TRBD2	TRBJ2-2	TGTGCCAGCGGACCGGGAGGGCCCGGGGAGCTGTTTTTT	CASGPGGPGELFF
.	TRBV7-8	TRBD2	TRBJ2-7	TGTGCCAGCAGCAAAGGGACTAGCGATGAATCCTACGAGCAGTACTTC	CASSKGTSDESYEQYF
.	TRBV2	TRBD1	TRBJ2-5	TGTGCCAGCAGCGCAGACAGGGTAGTCCAAGAGACCCAGTACTTC	CASSADRVVQETQYF
.	TRBV27	.	TRBJ2-7	TGTGCCAGCAGCCCAAATACAGGGCCCTACGAGCAGTACTTC	CASSPNTGPYEQYF
.	TRBV29-1	.	TRBJ2-1	TGCAGCGTCCTAAAACAGGGAAATGAGCAGTTCTTC	CSVLKQGNEQFF
.	TRBV20-1	.	TRBJ2-1	TGCAGTGCTAGAGACCTAAATGAGCAGTTCTTC	CSARDLNEQFF